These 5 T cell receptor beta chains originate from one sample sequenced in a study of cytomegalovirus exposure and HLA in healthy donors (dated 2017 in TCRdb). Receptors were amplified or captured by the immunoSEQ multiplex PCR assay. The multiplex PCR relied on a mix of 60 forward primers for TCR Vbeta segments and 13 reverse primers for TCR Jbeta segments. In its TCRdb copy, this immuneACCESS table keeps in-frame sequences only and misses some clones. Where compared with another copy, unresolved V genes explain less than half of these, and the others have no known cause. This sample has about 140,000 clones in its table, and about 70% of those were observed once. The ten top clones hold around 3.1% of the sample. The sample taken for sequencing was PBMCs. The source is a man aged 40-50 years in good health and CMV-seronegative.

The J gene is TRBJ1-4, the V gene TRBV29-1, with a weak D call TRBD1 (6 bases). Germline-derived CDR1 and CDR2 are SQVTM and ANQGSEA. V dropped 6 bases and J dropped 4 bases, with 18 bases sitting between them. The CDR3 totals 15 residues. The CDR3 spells CSVSGAGVYNEKLFF. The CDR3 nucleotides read TGCAGCGTATCAGGGGCAGGGGTTTATAATGAAAAACTGTTTTTT.

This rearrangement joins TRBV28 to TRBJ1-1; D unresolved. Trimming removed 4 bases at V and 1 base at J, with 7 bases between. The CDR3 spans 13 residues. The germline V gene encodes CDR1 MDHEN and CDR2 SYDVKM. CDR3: CASSSQQNTEAFF. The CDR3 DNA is TGTGCCAGCAGTTCACAACAGAACACTGAAGCTTTCTTT.

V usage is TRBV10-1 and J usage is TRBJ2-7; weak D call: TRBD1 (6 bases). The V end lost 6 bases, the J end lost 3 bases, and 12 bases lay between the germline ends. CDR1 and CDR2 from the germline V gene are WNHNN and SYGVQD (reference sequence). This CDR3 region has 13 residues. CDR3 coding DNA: TGCGCCAGCAGGTGTCAGGGACACTACGAGCAGTACTTC. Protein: CASRCQGHYEQYF.

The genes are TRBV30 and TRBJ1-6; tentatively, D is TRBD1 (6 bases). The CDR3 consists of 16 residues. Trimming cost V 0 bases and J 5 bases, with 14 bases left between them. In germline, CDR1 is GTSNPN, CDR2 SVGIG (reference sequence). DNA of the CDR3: TGTGCCTGGAGTGTAGCGGGGGCCCCTCATAATTCACCCCTCCACTTT. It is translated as CAWSVAGAPHNSPLHF.

CDR3 in amino acids: CAISESSGRTDTQYF. The CDR3 DNA reads TGTGCCATCAGTGAGTCTAGCGGGAGGACAGATACGCAGTATTTT. The chain couples TRBV10-3 to TRBJ2-3; the match to TRBD2 covers 10 bases. This CDR3 is 15 amino acids long. The J segment lost 3 bases and the V segment lost 0 bases, leaving 0 bases of the junction unmatched. The V gene's germline CDR1 is ENHRY and CDR2 SYGVKD.